This T cell receptor beta chain appears in the sequencing data of a study of blood T cell repertoires in COVID-19. Libraries were prepared by immunoSEQ multiplex PCR; TCRdb keeps only in-frame clonotypes and omits some of them. The table lists approximately 290,000 clones, 80% to 90% of them singletons, with 0.75% to 0.9% in the top ten. The V segment lost 4 bases and the J segment 6 bases; nucleotides outside the gene matches: 6. CDR1 is ENHRY and CDR2 is SYGVKD in the germline V gene. The CDR3 is made up of 15 amino acids. The sequence was obtained from a man aged 30 to 45 with acute or convalescent COVID-19. The sequenced sample was peripheral blood. This chain links TRBV10-3 with TRBJ2-2; 9 positions agree with TRBD1. CDR3 coding DNA: TGTGCCATCAGTGTGGGACAGGGAGTACCCGGGGAGCTGTTTTTT. Protein: CAISVGQGVPGELFF.